Below, 10 T cell receptor beta chains from the same sample are listed, as sequenced in a study of CD4 T cells in relation to SARS-CoV-2 and coronaviruses. Profiling relied on immunoSEQ multiplex PCR, and the TCRdb table lists in-frame clones only, not all of them. The sample consists of 26,000 or so clones, roughly 81% of them appearing once. Their specific antigens are unknown. CD4+ T cells from unexposed donors were obtained before the COVID-19 pandemic (2011-2018). CD4+ T cells were isolated from the cells after more than 8 days of culture. The source material was CD4+ T cells from PBMCs, cultured in vitro. The receptors shown here come from a human donor in good health.

The chain joins TRBV9 to TRBJ2-3, with 9 bases identical to TRBD2. Trimming took 1 base from V and 0 from J; bases not matched to a gene: 15. The CDR3 has 20 residues. The V gene's germline CDR1 is SGDLS and CDR2 YYNGEE. The DNA of the CDR3 is TGTGCCAGCAGCGTACCCTTTAGCGGGGGAGGGGCCGATAGCACAGATACGCAGTATTTT. The encoded protein is CASSVPFSGGGADSTDTQYF.

This clone appeared a single time. The V gene is TRBV12-3 or TRBV12-4, the J gene TRBJ1-1; the D gene is possibly TRBD1 (5 bases). This CDR3 comprises 13 residues. Trimming took 2 bases from V and 6 from J, leaving 10 bases between them. Here the CDR3 DNA reads TGTGCCAGCAGTTTAATGCTAGGGGCTGAAGCTTTCTTT. Translated, it gives CASSLMLGAEAFF.

The chain combines TRBV6-2 or TRBV6-3 with TRBJ2-1; 13 bases line up with TRBD2. The CDR3 totals 17 residues. Germline CDR1 is MNHEY and CDR2 is SVGEGT. With V trimmed by 2 bases and J by 4 bases, 5 bases remained unmatched. The CDR3 bases are TGTGCCAGCAGTTACCGCCGACTAGCGGGAGGTTACAATGAGCAGTTCTTC. This encodes CASSYRRLAGGYNEQFF.

The chain couples TRBV7-2 to TRBJ1-2; 7 bases match TRBD1. From germline, CDR1 is SGHTA and CDR2 FQGNSA. V was pared by 5 bases and J by 4 bases, with 10 bases of the junction left unmatched. The length of the CDR3 is 15 residues. CDR3 coding DNA: TGTGCCAGCAGCGCCTCGACAGGGTCTACCTATGGCTACACCTTC. This translates into CASSASTGSTYGYTF.

The V gene is TRBV29-1, the J gene TRBJ2-7; 7 bases map to TRBD2. The V gene end was trimmed by 1 base and the J gene end by 9 bases; junction bases not matched to a gene: 12. CDR3 size: 14 residues. Germline-derived CDR1 and CDR2 are SQVTM and ANQGSEA. The CDR3 DNA is TGCAGCGTTGAAGTGTTGGCGGGAGAGGGAGGGCAGTACTTC. Residues: CSVEVLAGEGGQYF.

The chain carries TRBV2 and TRBJ2-5; 7 bases map to TRBD1. The junction had 11 bases not matched to a gene; V was cut back by 5 bases and J by 5 bases. This CDR3 is built from 15 residues. Per the germline V gene, CDR1 is SNHLY and CDR2 is FYNNEI. DNA of the CDR3: TGTGCCAGCAGTACAACAGGGGATTCATCCGAGACCCAGTACTTC. Translated, it gives CASSTTGDSSETQYF.

The CDR3 nucleotides are TGTGCCAGCAGACTACAGGGGGCGACCACTGAAGCTTTCTTT. Translation gives CASRLQGATTEAFF. J is TRBJ1-1 and V is TRBV28; 9 bases agree with TRBD1. V dropped 6 bases and J dropped 4; count of bases not matched to a gene: 6. The CDR3 has 14 residues. Looked up from germline, CDR1 is MDHEN and CDR2 is SYDVKM.

The chain joins TRBV2 to TRBJ2-7, with D unresolved. Germline CDR1 and CDR2: SNHLY and FYNNEI. Trimming removed 3 bases from V and 0 bases from J, with 6 bases in between. The CDR3 has 13 amino acids. Here the CDR3 reads CASSDGNSYEQYF. CDR3 coding DNA: TGTGCCAGCAGTGATGGGAACTCCTACGAGCAGTACTTC.

V and J are TRBV4-1 and TRBJ2-1, with TRBD2 matching over 7 bases. V was clipped by 8 bases and J by 12 bases; unmatched bases: 7. CDR3 length equals 11 residues. Germline V CDR1 and CDR2: MGHRA, YSYEKL. CDR3 in DNA: TGCGCCAGCCGGGGGGTGAGGGGGCAGTTCTTC. It codes for CASRGVRGQFF.

V is TRBV4-3 and J is TRBJ2-2, with no clear D. Germline CDR1 LGHNA, CDR2 YSLEER. Trimming removed 6 bases at V and 5 bases at J, with 16 bases between. The CDR3 is 15 residues long. Here the CDR3 reads CASRRGLLGTGELFF. CDR3 coding DNA: TGCGCCAGCAGAAGAGGCTTACTGGGGACCGGGGAGCTGTTTTTT.